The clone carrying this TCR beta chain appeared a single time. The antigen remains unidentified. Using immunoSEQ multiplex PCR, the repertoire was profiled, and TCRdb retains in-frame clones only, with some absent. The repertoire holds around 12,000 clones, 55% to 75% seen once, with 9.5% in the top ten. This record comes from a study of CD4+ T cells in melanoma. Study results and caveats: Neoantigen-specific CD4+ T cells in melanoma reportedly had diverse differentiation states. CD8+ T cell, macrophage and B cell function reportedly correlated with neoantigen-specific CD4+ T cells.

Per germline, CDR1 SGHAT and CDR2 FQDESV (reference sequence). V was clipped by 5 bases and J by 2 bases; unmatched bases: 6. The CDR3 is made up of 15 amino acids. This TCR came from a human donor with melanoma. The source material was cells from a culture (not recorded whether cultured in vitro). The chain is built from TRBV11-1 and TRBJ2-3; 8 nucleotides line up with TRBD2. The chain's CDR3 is CASSLLAGPTDTQYF. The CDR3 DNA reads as TGTGCCAGCAGCCTCCTAGCGGGCCCCACAGATACGCAGTATTTT.